Below, 14 T cell receptor beta chains from the same sample are listed, as sequenced in a study of blood T cells in healthy people across ages. A second PCR, run for about 6 to 11 cycles, used a sample-barcoded 5' primer plus a J-beta primer mix. Each CDR3 protein is one row after TCRdb ran MiXCR on the 5' RACE reads. The table has around 1,900,000 distinct CDR3 sequences, about 39% seen once. Sequenced input: blood. These TCRs come from a human donor in good health.

This clonotype was recorded many times. Sequence at one end of the junction differs from germline and may be a read error. The chain links TRBV5-1 to TRBJ1-5, with D unresolved. Germline V gene sequence: CDR1 SGHRS, CDR2 YFSETQ. The CDR3 is made up of 13 amino acids. Here the CDR3 DNA reads TGTGCCAGCAGCTTAGAGGTGAATCAGCCCCAGCATTTT. It specifies CASSLEVNQPQHF. The whole variable domain, filled in from reference TRBV5-1 and TRBJ1-5, reads KAGVTQTPRYLIKTRGQQVTLSCSPISGHRSVSWYQQTPGQGLQFLFEYFSETQRNKGNFPGRFSGRQFSNSRSEMNVSTLELGDSALYLCASSLEVNQPQHFGDGTRLSIL.

The rearrangement uses TRBV9 and TRBJ2-7; unclear D gene. The CDR3 has 12 residues. Germline CDR1 and CDR2: SGDLS and YYNGEE. V lost 5 bases and J 0 bases, leaving 6 bases between the germline ends. The CDR3: CASSNHSYEQYF. The CDR3 nucleotides are TGTGCCAGCAGTAATCACTCCTACGAGCAGTACTTC.

V usage is TRBV28 and J usage is TRBJ1-5; 7 nucleotides align to TRBD1. This CDR3 is built from 14 residues. V lost 6 bases, J lost 5 bases, and 7 bases stayed unmatched. The germline CDR1 and CDR2 sequences are MDHEN and SYDVKM. As DNA, the CDR3 is TGTGCCAGCAGGGGCCAGGGGGTGCATCAGCCCCAGCATTTT. This codes for CASRGQGVHQPQHF.

J is TRBJ2-1 and V is TRBV14; D is unresolved. Trimming removed 5 bases at V and 8 bases at J, with 10 bases between. From germline, CDR1 is SGHDN and CDR2 FVKESK. This CDR3 has 12 residues. CDR3 DNA: TGTGCCAGCAGCGGCCGGTCGGATGAGCAGTTCTTC. This sequence encodes CASSGRSDEQFF.

This clonotype was seen only a few times. The rearrangement links TRBV15 to TRBJ2-7; D gene unclear. Germline values: CDR1 LNHNV, CDR2 YYDKDF (reference sequence). The CDR3 loop spans 15 amino acids. The ends were cut back, 0 bases at V and 1 base at J, with 10 bases in the middle. The CDR3 reads CATSRDMASSYEQYF. In DNA, the CDR3 is TGTGCCACCAGCAGAGATATGGCTAGTTCCTACGAGCAGTACTTC.

The rearrangement links TRBV7-9 to TRBJ1-5; D might be TRBD1 (6 bases). The CDR3 runs 17 residues. Per the germline V gene, CDR1 is SEHNR and CDR2 is FQNEAQ (reference sequence). Trimming left V 5 bases short and J 0 bases short, with 17 bases between. The CDR3 nucleotides are TGTGCCAGCAGCCCCGGACAGAGCCAGGGTAGCAATCAGCCCCAGCATTTT. This codes for CASSPGQSQGSNQPQHF.

The chain combines TRBV5-1 with TRBJ1-1; 9 nucleotides align to TRBD1. The CDR3 runs to 16 residues. V gave up 2 bases and J gave up 5 bases; unmatched junction bases: 10. Germline V gene data show CDR1 as SGHRS and CDR2 as YFSETQ. The CDR3 here is CASSLETQGAPTEAFF. The CDR3 region has the DNA TGCGCCAGCAGCTTAGAGACACAGGGGGCACCAACTGAAGCTTTCTTT.

This clonotype was detected a few times. The V gene is TRBV7-2, the J gene TRBJ2-5; D might be TRBD2 (6 bases). Trimming cost V 3 bases and J 1 base, with 12 bases left between them. Germline V gives CDR1 SGHTA, CDR2 FQGNSA. The CDR3 length is 15 residues. This CDR3 is CASSLSGARQETQYF. The DNA for the CDR3 is TGTGCCAGCAGCTTGTCGGGAGCTCGCCAAGAGACCCAGTACTTC.

This chain joins TRBV5-6 and TRBJ2-7; no firm D call. V lost 0 bases to trimming and J lost 6 bases, with 10 bases between them. The CDR3 contains 13 residues. Germline V lookup: CDR1 SGHDT, CDR2 YYEEEE. The CDR3 reads CASSLAMAFEQYF. Written as DNA, the CDR3 is TGTGCCAGCAGCTTGGCGATGGCATTCGAGCAGTACTTC. Full variable domain (missing parts from reference TRBV5-6 and TRBJ2-7): DAGVTQSPTHLIKTRGQQVTLRCSPKSGHDTVSWYQQALGQGPQFIFQYYEEEERQRGNFPDRFSGHQFPNYSSELNVNALLLGDSALYLCASSLAMAFEQYFGPGTRLTVT.

This clonotype was detected a few times. The V call is TRBV28, the J call TRBJ2-7, with 7 nucleotides matching TRBD1. This CDR3 has 17 residues. Germline V gene lookup returns CDR1 MDHEN and CDR2 SYDVKM. V dropped 0 bases and J dropped 2; count of bases not matched to a gene: 10. The CDR3 reads CASSLWGAGGSTYEQYF. CDR3 DNA: TGTGCCAGCAGTTTATGGGGAGCAGGGGGATCCACCTACGAGCAGTACTTC.

This chain uses TRBV5-1 with TRBJ2-1; no reliable D call. Per germline, CDR1 SGHRS and CDR2 YFSETQ. The germline V and J ends were trimmed by 1 base and 6 bases, with 17 bases remaining between them. The CDR3 sequence is 16 residues long. As DNA, the CDR3 is TGCGCCAGCAGCTTGATTCGAGCAGCCAAGGTCAATGAGCAGTTCTTC. Protein: CASSLIRAAKVNEQFF. Combining the CDR3 with reference TRBV5-1 and TRBJ2-1 gives the whole variable domain KAGVTQTPRYLIKTRGQQVTLSCSPISGHRSVSWYQQTPGQGLQFLFEYFSETQRNKGNFPGRFSGRQFSNSRSEMNVSTLELGDSALYLCASSLIRAAKVNEQFFGPGTRLTVL.

This clonotype occurred a few times. This rearrangement joins TRBV5-4 to TRBJ2-4, with TRBD1 matching 9 bases. There are 16 residues in the CDR3. With 5 bases clipped from V and 3 bases from J, the junction kept 9 bases outside the gene matches. Germline V CDR1 and CDR2: SGHNT, YYREEE (reference sequence). The chain's CDR3 is CASSSNRDRDKNIQYF. The CDR3 DNA is TGTGCCAGCAGTTCAAACCGGGACAGGGACAAAAACATTCAGTACTTC.

The table lists this clonotype with many counts. The chain links TRBV27 to TRBJ1-3, with unresolved D. V gave up 3 bases and J gave up 4 bases, with 10 bases separating them. The length of the CDR3 is 14 residues. The germline V gene encodes CDR1 MNHEY and CDR2 SMNVEV (reference sequence). The DNA for the CDR3 is TGTGCCAGCAGTTTTTCACTGGAGGGAAACACCATATATTTT. Protein product: CASSFSLEGNTIYF.

The J gene is TRBJ2-5, the V gene TRBV20-1; TRBD1 is a possible D gene (6 bases). The CDR3 totals 13 residues. V was trimmed by 3 bases and J by 1 base, leaving 9 bases between them. Germline-derived CDR1 and CDR2 are DFQATT and SNEGSKA (reference sequence). The DNA for the CDR3 is TGCAGTGCTAGCGGACAGACCCAAGAGACCCAGTACTTC. Translating gives CSASGQTQETQYF.